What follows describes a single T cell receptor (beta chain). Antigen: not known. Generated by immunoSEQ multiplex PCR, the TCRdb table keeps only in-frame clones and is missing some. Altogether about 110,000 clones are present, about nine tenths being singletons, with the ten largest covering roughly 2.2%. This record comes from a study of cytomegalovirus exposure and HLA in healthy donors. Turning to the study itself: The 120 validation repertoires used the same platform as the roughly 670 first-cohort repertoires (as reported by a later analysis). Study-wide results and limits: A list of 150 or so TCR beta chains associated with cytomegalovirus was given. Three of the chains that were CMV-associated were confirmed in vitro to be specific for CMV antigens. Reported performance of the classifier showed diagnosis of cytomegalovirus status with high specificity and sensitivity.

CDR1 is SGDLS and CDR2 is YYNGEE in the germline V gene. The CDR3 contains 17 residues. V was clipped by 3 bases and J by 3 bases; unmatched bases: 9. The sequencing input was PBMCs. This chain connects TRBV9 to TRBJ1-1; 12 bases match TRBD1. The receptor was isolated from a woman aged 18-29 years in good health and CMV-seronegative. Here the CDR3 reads CASSEGGTGGADTEAFF. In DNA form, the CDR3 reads TGTGCCAGCAGCGAAGGGGGGACAGGGGGCGCGGACACTGAAGCTTTCTTT. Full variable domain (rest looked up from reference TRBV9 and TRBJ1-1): DSGVTQTPKHLITATGQRVTLRCSPRSGDLSVYWYQQSLDQGLQFLIQYYNGEERAKGNILERFSAQQFPDLHSELNLSSLELGDSALYFCASSEGGTGGADTEAFFGQGTRLTVV.